This is a list of T cell receptor beta chains from one sample in a study of cytomegalovirus exposure and HLA in healthy donors. Some clones are missing from TCRdb's copy, which holds only in-frame ones; the method was immunoSEQ multiplex PCR. The repertoire holds more than 95,000 clones, 60% to 75% seen once, with roughly 3% in the top ten. The sequenced material came from PBMCs. The receptors here all came from a female donor in good health and CMV-seropositive. CDR3s include the opening cysteine and the closing phenylalanine or tryptophan. A D gene is named only where the DNA matches it firmly. Clone size, where shown, is once, few, many, or a class for clones that have expanded.

D gene,clone size,V gene,J gene,CDR3 protein,CDR3 DNA
-,-,TRBV2,TRBJ1-2,CASSVTGYNYGYTF,TGTGCCAGCAGCGTGACAGGATATAACTATGGCTACACCTTC
TRBD1,medium-sized,TRBV10-3,TRBJ2-7,CAIRGTGKSYEQYF,TGTGCCATCAGGGGGACAGGGAAATCCTACGAGCAGTACTTC
TRBD2,-,TRBV6-5,TRBJ2-5,CASSLAGGPREQYF,TGTGCCAGCAGTTTAGCGGGGGGGCCGAGGGAGCAGTACTTC
TRBD1,few,TRBV6-5,TRBJ1-2,CASSYSRQGAGGYTF,TGTGCCAGCAGTTACTCGAGACAGGGGGCCGGTGGCTACACCTTC
-,-,TRBV28,TRBJ1-2,CASSLSRRAGYGYTF,TGTGCCAGCAGTTTATCCCGACGGGCGGGCTATGGCTACACCTTC
TRBD2,-,TRBV28,TRBJ2-1,CASSTGTSGGNEQFF,TGTGCCAGCAGTACCGGGACTAGCGGGGGAAATGAGCAGTTCTTC
TRBD1,-,TRBV30,TRBJ1-4,CAWSLKDRTFF,TGTGCCTGGAGTCTAAAGGACAGGACGTTTTTT
-,-,TRBV6-5,TRBJ2-7,CASRTSGTSSYEQYF,TGTGCCAGCAGAACGTCGGGGACATCCTCCTACGAGCAGTACTTC
TRBD2,-,TRBV28,TRBJ2-7,CASSLGDGRGYEQYF,TGTGCCAGCAGTTTAGGGGACGGGAGGGGGTACGAGCAGTACTTC
-,-,TRBV5-6,TRBJ1-2,CASSSGWGDYGYTF,TGTGCCAGCAGCTCGGGGTGGGGAGACTATGGCTACACCTTC
-,-,TRBV28,TRBJ1-2,CASTSKWAGSGYTF,TGTGCCAGCACCTCCAAGTGGGCAGGGTCCGGCTACACCTTC
-,-,TRBV9,TRBJ2-3,CASSPRGSASEDTQYF,TGTGCCAGCAGCCCCAGAGGGAGCGCTTCAGAAGATACGCAGTATTTT
-,-,TRBV7-2,TRBJ1-5,CASSLVLNQPQHF,TGTGCCAGCAGCTTAGTTCTGAATCAGCCCCAGCATTTT